Sequencing of this TCR beta chain was carried out in a study of cytomegalovirus exposure and HLA in healthy donors. This PCR relied on a set of 60 Vbeta primers and 13 Jbeta primers. The data were produced by immunoSEQ multiplex PCR, yet TCRdb's version contains in-frame clones alone and is incomplete. The data hold 98,000 or so clones, with 76% observed a single time. As concerns this clone: Its antigen is still unknown.

Germline CDR1 and CDR2: SNHLY and FYNNEI. V was clipped by 3 bases and J by 6 bases; unmatched bases: 8. The CDR3 runs 15 residues. Findings and limits, study-wide: Highly shared variants forming one cluster were likely a sequencing artifact. When a later analysis compared HLA-associated TCR beta chains with equally common others, the HLA-associated chains turned out to be more clonally expanded and to have lower generation probabilities. HLA-A and HLA-B allele assignments for most subjects were reportedly predicted accurately using TCR beta sequences. Reports showed the classifier diagnosing cytomegalovirus status with high specificity and sensitivity.

V usage is TRBV2 and J usage is TRBJ2-7; TRBD2 agrees at 10 bases. The sample was PBMCs. The TCR originated in a man aged 35-49 years in good health and CMV-seronegative. The CDR3 coding sequence is TGTGCCAGCAGTGATGTAGGTAGCGGGAGGAGCGAGCAGTACTTC. Its translation is CASSDVGSGRSEQYF.